One and the same sample provided the 30 T cell receptor beta chains below, sequenced in a study of blood T cells in healthy people across ages. With a J-beta primer mix and a sample-barcoded 5' primer, a second PCR ran roughly 6 to 11 cycles. Via MiXCR, TCRdb re-called the 5' RACE reads, giving one row per CDR3 protein. The table has fewer than 900,000 distinct CDR3 sequences, roughly 45% seen once; the top ten hold 20% to 25%. Material: blood. These receptors originate from an older woman in good health.

This chain joins TRBV29-1 and TRBJ2-1, with D unclear. The J call is doubtful: the DNA matches TRBJ2-7 better. This CDR3 has 14 residues. Germline-derived CDR1 and CDR2 are SQVTM and ANQGSEA. This CDR3 is CSVVFGLAYNEQYF. CDR3 in DNA: TGCAGCGTTGTCTTCGGGTTGGCCTACAATGAGCAGTACTTC.

This clonotype was seen only a few times. The V call is TRBV29-1, the J call TRBJ2-7; TRBD2 matches at 10 bases. In germline, CDR1 is SQVTM, CDR2 ANQGSEA. The CDR3 runs to 14 residues. V shed 2 bases and J 3 bases; nucleotides not matched to a gene: 4. The CDR3 protein is CSVESSSGGYEQYF. The CDR3, as DNA: TGCAGCGTTGAATCGTCTAGCGGGGGCTACGAGCAGTACTTC.

This clonotype was seen a handful of times. The rearrangement joins TRBV20-1 to TRBJ2-5; D unclear. This CDR3 is built from 10 residues. Trimming cost V 5 bases and J 7 bases, with 8 bases left between them. Looked up from germline, CDR1 is DFQATT and CDR2 is SNEGSKA (reference sequence). CDR3 protein: CSAQWGTQYF. Here the CDR3 DNA reads TGCAGTGCTCAATGGGGGACCCAGTACTTC.

The chain links TRBV12-3 or TRBV12-4 to TRBJ2-5; TRBD1 might be the D (5 bases). The CDR3 extends over 14 amino acids. Trimming removed 5 bases at V and 0 bases at J, with 10 bases between. CDR3 nucleotides: TGTGCCAGCAGTCACAGGAGCAACCAAGAGACCCAGTACTTC. Amino acid sequence: CASSHRSNQETQYF.

With respect to this clonotype: Germline is not matched at one junction end, which may reflect a read error. The CDR3 loop is CASSLDRTGADGYTF. The CDR3 DNA is TGTGCCAGCAGCTTGGATCGGACAGGGGCTGATGGTTACACCTTC. The chain has TRBV5-4 and TRBJ1-2; 9 nucleotides agree with TRBD1. CDR1 SGHNT and CDR2 YYREEE come from the germline V gene (reference sequence). The CDR3 spans 15 residues.

This clonotype was observed a handful of times. The genes are TRBV9 and TRBJ1-2; D perhaps matches TRBD1 (6 bases). Trimming pared 0 bases from V and 4 bases from J, leaving 13 bases between. CDR1 is SGDLS, CDR2 YYNGEE, per germline. The CDR3 runs to 15 residues. In DNA form, the CDR3 reads TGTGCCAGCAGCGTAGGGGGGCTGGGGGGCTATGGCTACACCTTC. Translating it yields CASSVGGLGGYGYTF.

The chain carries TRBV28 and TRBJ1-2; 8 nucleotides agree with TRBD1. CDR3 size: 14 residues. Trimming cost V 7 bases and J 8 bases; bases outside gene matches: 12. CDR1 and CDR2 (germline): MDHEN, SYDVKM. CDR3 in amino acids: CASNRQGSRTGYTF. The DNA for the CDR3 is TGTGCCAGCAACCGACAGGGGTCGAGGACCGGCTACACCTTC.

This clonotype was seen a handful of times. This sequence joins TRBV4-1 and TRBJ2-3, with 7 bases fitting TRBD1. This CDR3 spans 15 amino acids. V lost 0 bases, J lost 2 bases, and 2 bases stayed unmatched. CDR1 and CDR2 (germline): MGHRA, YSYEKL. The CDR3, as DNA: TGCGCCAGCAGCCAAGAGGACAGGAACACAGATACGCAGTATTTT. This encodes CASSQEDRNTDTQYF.

This chain uses TRBV12-3 or TRBV12-4 with TRBJ2-5; 10 bases align to TRBD2. CDR3 length: 15 amino acids. With 0 bases clipped from V and 3 bases from J, the junction kept 1 base outside the gene matches. CDR3 sequence (DNA): TGTGCCAGCAGTTTAGCGGGACTAGCGAAAGAGACCCAGTACTTC. Protein product: CASSLAGLAKETQYF.

This chain links TRBV15 with TRBJ2-1; TRBD2 matches at 11 bases. Per germline, CDR1 LNHNV and CDR2 YYDKDF (reference sequence). The CDR3 loop spans 17 amino acids. The trim removed 5 bases at V and 7 bases at J, leaving 13 bases unmatched. The CDR3 is CATSRPSLSGRANEQFF. The CDR3 DNA is TGTGCCACCAGCCGACCGTCCCTTAGCGGGAGGGCAAATGAGCAGTTCTTC.

The chain joins TRBV20-1 to TRBJ1-6; TRBD1 agrees at 7 bases. The CDR3 is made up of 14 amino acids. Germline V gene lookup returns CDR1 DFQATT and CDR2 SNEGSKA (reference sequence). With 6 bases clipped from V and 4 bases from J, the junction kept 6 bases outside the gene matches. The CDR3: CSAAGQMYNSPLHF. CDR3 in DNA: TGCAGTGCAGCGGGACAGATGTATAATTCACCCCTCCACTTT.

This clonotype was counted only a few times. The gene calls are TRBV27 and TRBJ2-5; TRBD2 matches at 13 bases. The CDR3 runs 16 residues. Trimming cost V 6 bases and J 5 bases; bases outside gene matches: 9. CDR1 MNHEY and CDR2 SMNVEV come from the germline V gene (reference sequence). CDR3: CASRMGLAGSRETQYF. DNA of the CDR3: TGTGCCAGCAGGATGGGACTAGCGGGGTCGCGGGAGACCCAGTACTTC.

This clonotype has only one observation. J is TRBJ2-2 and V is TRBV25-1, with TRBD1 matching 8 bases. Looked up from germline, CDR1 is MGHDK and CDR2 is SYGVNS. The CDR3 extends over 15 amino acids. J lost 4 bases, V lost 4 bases, and 5 bases had no gene match. CDR3 DNA sequence: TGTGCCAGCAGTGCCCCGACAGGGGCCACCGGGGAGCTGTTTTTT. This sequence encodes CASSAPTGATGELFF.

The genes are TRBV4-3 and TRBJ2-6; D possibly uses TRBD1 or TRBD2 (5 bases each). Trimming removed 1 base at V and 0 bases at J, with 7 bases between. Germline CDR1 reads LGHNA; CDR2 reads YSLEER. CDR3 length equals 16 residues. This chain's CDR3 is CASSQVGASGANVLTF. DNA of the CDR3: TGCGCCAGCAGCCAAGTCGGGGCCTCTGGGGCCAACGTCCTGACTTTC.

This chain joins TRBV2 and TRBJ2-5; D gene uncertain. Germline CDR1 reads SNHLY; CDR2 reads FYNNEI. The CDR3 is made up of 13 amino acids. The V and J ends lost 7 bases and 3 bases respectively, with 12 bases between them. This CDR3 is CASTATNKETQYF. The CDR3 nucleotides read TGTGCCAGCACCGCCACTAACAAAGAGACCCAGTACTTC.

A note on this clonotype: This could be a read error, since a much larger clone is one nucleotide away. This sequence joins TRBV11-2 and TRBJ2-5; perhaps TRBD1 as D (5 bases). The CDR3 totals 14 residues. Germline CDR1 is SGHAT and CDR2 is FQNNGV. The CDR3 loop is CASSFGAAQETRYF. The CDR3 coding sequence is TGTGCCAGCAGCTTTGGGGCGGCCCAAGAGACCCGGTACTTC.

This clonotype was counted a few times. The chain combines TRBV13 with TRBJ2-3; D perhaps matches TRBD1 (6 bases). This CDR3 is 16 amino acids long. V dropped 4 bases and J dropped 1 base, with 15 bases sitting between them. CDR1 and CDR2 (germline): PRHDT, FYEKMQ (reference sequence). The CDR3 region has the DNA TGTGCCAGCAGCTCACGGAGCGAGGGGGGCACAGATACGCAGTATTTT. This translates into CASSSRSEGGTDTQYF.

Comment on this clonotype: Possible read error: a much larger clone is one base away. The rearrangement joins TRBV20-1 to TRBJ2-5, with D unresolved. This CDR3 has 12 residues. The V gene lost 3 bases and the J gene lost 11 bases, with 16 bases spanning the gap. Germline loops: CDR1 DFQATT, CDR2 SNEGSKA (reference sequence). The DNA of the CDR3 is TGCAGTGCTAGCGGGCAAAGGAATGAGCAGTACTTC. The encoded protein is CSASGQRNEQYF.

The V and J genes are TRBV9 and TRBJ2-1; perhaps TRBD2 as D (6 bases). V was cut by 3 bases and J by 10 bases, with 17 bases left in between. The germline gives CDR1 SGDLS, CDR2 YYNGEE. This CDR3 spans 14 amino acids. CDR3 in amino acids: CASSAPGTRQEQFF. Here the CDR3 DNA reads TGTGCCAGCAGCGCCCCCGGGACTCGCCAAGAGCAGTTCTTC.

This clonotype was seen at least ten times. This chain uses TRBV12-3 or TRBV12-4 with TRBJ2-3, with TRBD2 as a possible D gene (5 bases). There are 14 residues in the CDR3. Trimming removed 6 bases at V and 1 base at J, with 11 bases between. As DNA, the CDR3 is TGTGCCAGCAGCTTCTCCGGGGGCACAGATACGCAGTATTTT. Amino acids: CASSFSGGTDTQYF.

This clonotype was seen a few times. This rearrangement joins TRBV6-2 or TRBV6-3 to TRBJ2-3, with TRBD2 identical over 12 bases. The CDR3 length is 15 residues. CDR1 MNHEY and CDR2 SVGEGT come from the germline V gene. After removal of 8 bases from V and 4 bases from J, the junction contained 7 bases not matched to a gene. Here the CDR3 reads CASSGLAGIPDTQYF. The CDR3 DNA sequence: TGTGCCAGCTCCGGACTAGCGGGAATCCCAGATACGCAGTATTTT.

The V call is TRBV5-1, the J call TRBJ2-5; D perhaps matches TRBD2 (6 bases). CDR3 length equals 16 residues. Germline V CDR1 and CDR2: SGHRS, YFSETQ. V was trimmed by 1 base and J by 2 bases, leaving 15 bases between them. The CDR3 protein is CASSLNSGGTQETQYF. CDR3 nucleotides: TGCGCCAGCAGCTTGAATTCCGGCGGGACGCAAGAGACCCAGTACTTC.

The chain couples TRBV29-1 to TRBJ2-7; 9 bases are shared with TRBD1. This CDR3 region has 14 residues. Germline CDR1 SQVTM, CDR2 ANQGSEA. With 4 bases clipped from V and 3 bases from J, the junction kept 7 bases outside the gene matches. CDR3 nucleotides: TGCAGCGTTGTGAAACAGGGGGCCGACTACGAGCAGTACTTC. It specifies CSVVKQGADYEQYF.

This clonotype was observed once. The chain recombines TRBV3-1 with TRBJ2-3, with 14 bases matching TRBD2. V lost 1 base and J lost 4; bases outside the gene matches: 10. The CDR3 spans 19 residues. CDR1 and CDR2 (germline): LGHDT, YNNKEL (reference sequence). The chain's CDR3 is CASSQASGTSGRGADTQYF. CDR3 in DNA: TGTGCCAGCAGCCAAGCCTCCGGGACTAGCGGGAGAGGCGCAGATACGCAGTATTTT.

The chain couples TRBV25-1 to TRBJ2-7; 10 nucleotides match TRBD1. Germline CDR1 reads MGHDK; CDR2 reads SYGVNS. This CDR3 is 14 amino acids long. Trimming took 7 bases from V and 7 from J; bases not matched to a gene: 10. The CDR3 nucleotides read TGTGCCAGCATCCGTGGGACAGGGGCGAATGAGCAGTACTTC. Translated: CASIRGTGANEQYF.

The rearrangement links TRBV4-2 to TRBJ2-3, with 8 bases lining up with TRBD2. V lost 2 bases, J lost 6 bases, and 7 bases stayed unmatched. Germline CDR1 and CDR2: LGHNA and YNFKEQ. This CDR3 has 15 amino acids. The CDR3 spells CASSQQAGAADTQYF. CDR3 nucleotides: TGTGCCAGCAGCCAACAAGCGGGAGCGGCGGATACGCAGTATTTT.

V and J are TRBV6-1 and TRBJ2-3; possible D gene TRBD1, 6 bases. The germline gives CDR1 MNHNS, CDR2 SASEGT. V was shortened by 2 bases and J by 0 bases, with 12 bases between the two germline ends. The CDR3 contains 16 residues. CDR3 loop: CASSERTEPSTDTQYF. The CDR3 nucleotides are TGTGCCAGCAGTGAAAGGACAGAGCCTAGCACAGATACGCAGTATTTT.

The CDR3 here is CASSGDRGNTEAFF. CDR3 DNA: TGTGCCAGCAGTGGAGACAGGGGGAACACTGAAGCTTTCTTT. The chain recombines TRBV28 with TRBJ1-1, with 8 nucleotides matching TRBD1. The CDR3 contains 14 residues. Germline CDR1 is MDHEN and CDR2 is SYDVKM. Trimming at V came to 5 bases and at J to 1 base, leaving 3 bases not matched to a gene.

A note on this clonotype: This clone may be a read error of a much larger clone one base away. CDR3 sequence: CASSQDEDGPCEQYF. The DNA for the CDR3 is TGCGCCAGCAGCCAAGATGAGGACGGTCCCTGCGAGCAGTACTTC. J is TRBJ2-7 and V is TRBV4-3; D gene ambiguous. Germline V CDR1 and CDR2: LGHNA, YSLEER. The CDR3 loop spans 15 amino acids. V was pared by 0 bases and J by 6 bases, with 15 bases between.

The V call is TRBV4-2, the J call TRBJ1-4, with D perhaps TRBD1 (5 bases). CDR1 LGHNA and CDR2 YNFKEQ come from the germline V gene. There are 15 residues in the CDR3. V gave up 2 bases and J gave up 11 bases, with 18 bases separating them. CDR3 nucleotide sequence: TGTGCCAGCAGCCAAACCCGGGACGCCGCGGGGAAACTGTTTTTT. This codes for CASSQTRDAAGKLFF.